These T cell receptor beta chains were read from a single sample in a study of cytomegalovirus exposure and HLA in healthy donors. Sequenced by immunoSEQ multiplex PCR; TCRdb stores in-frame clones only, minus some. The sample lists about 87,000 clones, 74% occurring once. The specimen was PBMCs. The receptor source for this set is a man aged 25 to 40 in good health and CMV-seropositive. The CDR3 runs from the conserved cysteine through the conserved F or W. Fields, in order: CDR3 DNA, CDR3 protein, D gene, J gene, V gene, clone size. D genes are given only for firm matches. Only part of the rows carry a size: once, few, many, or a class if the clone is expanded.

TGTGCCACCAGCAGAGATAGACAGGCAGTCCTCTCTGGAAACACCATATATTTT | CATSRDRQAVLSGNTIYF | - | TRBJ1-3 | TRBV15 | -
TGTGCCAGCAGCTGGACTAGCGGAAACACCGGGGAGCTGTTTTTT | CASSWTSGNTGELFF | TRBD2 | TRBJ2-2 | TRBV11-2 | -
TGCGCCAGCAGTCCGGGCGGACAGGGGAATGGCACAGATACGCAGTATTTT | CASSPGGQGNGTDTQYF | TRBD1 | TRBJ2-3 | TRBV5-1 | once
TGTGCCTGGAGCGACATGGGACAGTTGAACACTGAAGCTTTCTTT | CAWSDMGQLNTEAFF | TRBD1 | TRBJ1-1 | TRBV30 | -
TGCGCCAGCAGCCAAACGCAGGGAACTAATATTTGGGGCACTGAAGCTTTCTTT | CASSQTQGTNIWGTEAFF | - | TRBJ1-1 | TRBV4-3 | -
TGTGCCAGTACTCGGCAGGCCTATGGCTACACCTTC | CASTRQAYGYTF | - | TRBJ1-2 | TRBV2 | -
TGTGCCAGCAGTGACTCGGAAAGACCTGGAGACTATGGCTACACCTTC | CASSDSERPGDYGYTF | - | TRBJ1-2 | TRBV6-4 | -
TGTGCCTGGAGTGTCGACAGGGTTGTCTATGGCTACACCTTC | CAWSVDRVVYGYTF | TRBD1 | TRBJ1-2 | TRBV30 | -
TGTGCCAGCATCTCGGGTACTATCTACGAGCAGTACTTC | CASISGTIYEQYF | - | TRBJ2-7 | TRBV28 | few
TGTGCCAGCAACCCAAGGCGAGCGGGACCTCAAGAGACCCAGTACTTC | CASNPRRAGPQETQYF | TRBD2 | TRBJ2-5 | TRBV11-1 | -